Listed here is a single T cell receptor beta chain. Its specificity is unknown. The record originates from a study of a mutant IDH1 vaccine in newly diagnosed glioma. Study-wide context: Beginning 4-6 weeks after radiotherapy alone, or with temozolomide cycles, vaccination took place. Study observations and caveats: Induction of immune responses by the vaccine occurred in roughly 93% of patients.

Sequenced by immunoSEQ multiplex PCR; TCRdb stores in-frame clones only, minus some. Of tens of thousands of clones in the sample, around 84% are singletons; the top ten hold 3.5% to 5%. This sample's time point: week 35, safety follow-up. Vaccinated patients received 300 ug of mutant IDH1 20-mer peptide per dose, with topical imiquimod. Trimming left V 5 bases short and J 0 bases short, with 11 bases between. The CDR3 extends over 14 amino acids. CDR1 is LNHDA and CDR2 is SQIVND in the germline V gene (reference sequence). The sample here was PBMCs, taken from a glioma patient whose treatment included an IDH1 peptide vaccine. The sequence came from a man between 25 and 39 years old with glioma. This rearrangement joins TRBV19 to TRBJ2-7; D gene ambiguous. The CDR3 sequence is CASSSATVSYEQYF. DNA for the CDR3: TGTGCCAGTAGTTCTGCTACCGTCTCCTACGAGCAGTACTTC.